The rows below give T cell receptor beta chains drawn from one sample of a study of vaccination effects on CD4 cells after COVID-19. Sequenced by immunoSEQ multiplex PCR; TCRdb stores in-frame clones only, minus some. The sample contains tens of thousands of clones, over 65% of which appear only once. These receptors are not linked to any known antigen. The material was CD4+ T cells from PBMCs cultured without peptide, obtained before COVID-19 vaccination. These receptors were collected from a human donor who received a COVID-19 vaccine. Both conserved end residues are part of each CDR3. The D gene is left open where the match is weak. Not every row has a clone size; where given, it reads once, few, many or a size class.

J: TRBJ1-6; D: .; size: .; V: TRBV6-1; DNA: TGTGCCAGCAGTGAAAGGCGGGCTTTGATTAATTCACCCCTCCACTTT; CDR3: CASSERRALINSPLHF
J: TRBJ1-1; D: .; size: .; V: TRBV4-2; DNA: TGTGCCAGCAGCCACCAGGGGTCCGACACTGAAGCTTTCTTT; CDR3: CASSHQGSDTEAFF
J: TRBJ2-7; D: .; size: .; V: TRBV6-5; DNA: TGTGCCAGCAGTCCTCACAGTTTTCCCTACGAGCAGTACTTC; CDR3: CASSPHSFPYEQYF
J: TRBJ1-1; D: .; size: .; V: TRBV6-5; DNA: TGTGCCAGCGCTGAGGGAATGTTCACTGAAGCTTTCTTT; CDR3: CASAEGMFTEAFF
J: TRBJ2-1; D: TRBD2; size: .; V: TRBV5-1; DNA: TGCGCCAGCAGCTTGGCTTTTCGACTAGCGGGACCCAATGAGCAGTTCTTC; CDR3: CASSLAFRLAGPNEQFF
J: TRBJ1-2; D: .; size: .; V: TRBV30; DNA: TGTGCCTGGAGTGTAGGGTCAGTCTATGGCTACACCTTC; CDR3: CAWSVGSVYGYTF
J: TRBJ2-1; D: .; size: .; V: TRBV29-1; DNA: TGCAGCGTTTCACCACAGGGCTCCTACAATGAGCAGTTCTTC; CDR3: CSVSPQGSYNEQFF
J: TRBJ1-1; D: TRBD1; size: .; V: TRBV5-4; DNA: TGTGCCAGCACCAGACCGGGACAGGGAAGGAACACTGAAGCTTTCTTT; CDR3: CASTRPGQGRNTEAFF
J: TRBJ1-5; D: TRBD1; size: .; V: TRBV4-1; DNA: TGCGCCAGCAGCCCGGGACAGGGACTTGATAGCAATCAGCCCCAGCATTTT; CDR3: CASSPGQGLDSNQPQHF
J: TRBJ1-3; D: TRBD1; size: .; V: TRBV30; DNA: TGTGCCTGGAACAGGGGGAAAGGAAACACCATATATTTT; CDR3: CAWNRGKGNTIYF
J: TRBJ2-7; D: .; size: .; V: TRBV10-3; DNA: TGTGCCATCAGGACCGGGGACGAGCAGTACTTC; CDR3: CAIRTGDEQYF
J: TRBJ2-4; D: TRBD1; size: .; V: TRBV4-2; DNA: TGTGCCAGCAGCCAAGTAGGACAGGGTGGCGCTCAGTACTTC; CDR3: CASSQVGQGGAQYF
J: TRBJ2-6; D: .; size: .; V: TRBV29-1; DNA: TGCAGCGTGGGGAAGGTCTCTGGGGCCAACGTCCTGACTTTC; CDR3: CSVGKVSGANVLTF
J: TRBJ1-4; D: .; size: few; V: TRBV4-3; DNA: TGCGCCAGCAGCCACGGCGACAGGCCATTTACTGAAAAACTGTTTTTT; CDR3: CASSHGDRPFTEKLFF
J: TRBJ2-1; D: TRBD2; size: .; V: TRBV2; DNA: TGTGCCAGCAGGCCTCGGGGGGGGGCGACCTACAATGAGCAGTTCTTC; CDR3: CASRPRGGATYNEQFF
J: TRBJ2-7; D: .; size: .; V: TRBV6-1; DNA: TGTGCCAGCAGTGAAGAAACAGGGCAGCAGTACTTC; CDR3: CASSEETGQQYF
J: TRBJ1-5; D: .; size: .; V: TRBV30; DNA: TGTGCCTGGAGTGAATTGAAAGGACAGACCTATCAGCCCCAGCATTTT; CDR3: CAWSELKGQTYQPQHF
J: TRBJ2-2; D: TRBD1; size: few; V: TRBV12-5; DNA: TGTGCTAGTGGTTTGGTTTATGTCAGGACAGGCCTAACGGGGACCGGGGAGCTGTTTTTT; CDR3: CASGLVYVRTGLTGTGELFF
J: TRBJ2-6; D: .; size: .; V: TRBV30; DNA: TGTGCCTGGAGGGGGGTTGGGGCCAACGTCCTGACTTTC; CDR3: CAWRGVGANVLTF
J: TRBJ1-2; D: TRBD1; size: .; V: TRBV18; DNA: TGTGCCAGCTCACCCGGACAGGGAGTCTATGGCTACACCTTC; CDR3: CASSPGQGVYGYTF
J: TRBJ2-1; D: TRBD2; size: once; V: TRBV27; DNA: TGTGCCAGCAGTTTGATAGGACTAGCGGGAGGAGGCTCCTACAATGAGCAGTTCTTC; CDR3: CASSLIGLAGGGSYNEQFF
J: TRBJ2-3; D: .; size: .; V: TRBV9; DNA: TGTGCCAGCAGCGTAGCGGTCGGGGGCACAGATACGCAGTATTTT; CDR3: CASSVAVGGTDTQYF